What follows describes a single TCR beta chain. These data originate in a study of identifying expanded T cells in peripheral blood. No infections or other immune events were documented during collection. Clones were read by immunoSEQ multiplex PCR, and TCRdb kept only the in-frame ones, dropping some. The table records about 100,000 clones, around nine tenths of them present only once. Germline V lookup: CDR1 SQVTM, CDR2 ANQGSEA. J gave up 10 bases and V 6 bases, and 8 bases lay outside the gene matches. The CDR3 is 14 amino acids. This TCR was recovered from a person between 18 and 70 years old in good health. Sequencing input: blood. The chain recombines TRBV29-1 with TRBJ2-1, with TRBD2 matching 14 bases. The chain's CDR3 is CSVGTSGGRDEQFF. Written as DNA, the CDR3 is TGCAGCGTGGGGACTAGCGGGGGTCGAGACGAGCAGTTCTTC.